This entry concerns a single T cell receptor beta chain. Antigen specificity is unknown. Germline lookup yields CDR1 KGHSH and CDR2 LQKENI. The CDR3 length is 15 residues. After removal of 6 bases from V and 3 bases from J, the junction contained 5 bases not matched to a gene. The data were obtained in a study of Tregs in tolerant kidney transplant recipients. Whole-study findings and limits: Changing PCR primers prevented nucleotide comparison between some patients' samples.

Related graft donors supplied nonmyeloablative bone marrow transplants, and mixed chimerism was transient. Generated by immunoSEQ multiplex PCR, the TCRdb table keeps only in-frame clones and is missing some. The sample has tens of thousands of clones, approximately 93% seen once. This clonotype was obtained from a human patient who received a combined kidney and bone marrow transplant. Some T cells may originate from the graft donor. The chain links TRBV18 to TRBJ2-3; 11 nucleotides line up with TRBD2. Sequenced material: CD4+ T cells from blood (PBMCs), taken 12 months after the transplant. CDR3 protein: CASSKLAGETDTQYF. In DNA, the CDR3 is TGTGCCAGCTCGAAACTAGCGGGGGAGACAGATACGCAGTATTTT.